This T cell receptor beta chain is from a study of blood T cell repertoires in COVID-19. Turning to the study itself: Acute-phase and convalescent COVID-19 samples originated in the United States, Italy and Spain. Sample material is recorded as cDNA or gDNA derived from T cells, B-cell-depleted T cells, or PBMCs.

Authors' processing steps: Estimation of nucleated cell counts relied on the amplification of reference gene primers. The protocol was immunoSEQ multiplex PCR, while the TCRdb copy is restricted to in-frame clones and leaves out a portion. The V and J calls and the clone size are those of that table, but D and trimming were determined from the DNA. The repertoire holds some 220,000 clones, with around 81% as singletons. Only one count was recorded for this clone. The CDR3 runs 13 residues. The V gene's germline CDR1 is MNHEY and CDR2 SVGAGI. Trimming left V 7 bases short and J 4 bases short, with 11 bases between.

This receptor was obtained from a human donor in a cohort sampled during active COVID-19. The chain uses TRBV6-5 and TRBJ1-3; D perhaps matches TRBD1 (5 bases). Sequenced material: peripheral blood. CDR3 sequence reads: CASTPGNGNTIYF. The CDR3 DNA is TGTGCCAGCACCCCAGGGAACGGAAACACCATATATTTT.